The table lists the clone carrying this T cell receptor (beta chain) with many counts. This sample was included in a study of blood T cells in healthy people across ages. The germline gives CDR1 MDHEN, CDR2 SYDVKM. This CDR3 has 12 residues. Whenever a sample was processed, at least 6.5 million PBMCs were isolated. A second roughly 7 to 11 cycle PCR used barcoded and J-beta primers. One entry per CDR3 protein, called by TCRdb with MiXCR from the 5' RACE reads. The data hold about 720,000 distinct CDR3 sequences, with around a quarter observed a single time. The same sample was also studied in work on T cells of mothers and their children. That work contributes: Thymic selection molds TCR recombination output in much the same way for related pairs as for unrelated pairs. Persisting microchimeric T cell clones went undetected.

This sequence joins TRBV28 and TRBJ2-5; the D gene is possibly TRBD1 (5 bases). Gene TRBJ2-1 matches the end of the DNA better, so the J call may be wrong. This receptor was obtained from a boy younger than 18 in good health. Input material: blood. CDR3: CASSLGLREQFF. The CDR3 nucleotides are TGTGCCAGCAGTTTGGGGCTCCGGGAGCAGTTCTTC.